These T cell receptor beta chains were read from a single sample in a study of blood T cells in healthy people across ages. TCRdb redid the calling of the 5' RACE reads with MiXCR, one entry per CDR3 protein. The table lists some 320,000 distinct CDR3 sequences, 25% to 30% of them singletons. Source material: blood. The receptors stem from a woman in her 70s in good health. The CDR3 runs from the conserved cysteine through the conserved F or W. A D gene is named only where the DNA matches it firmly. Some rows mark clone size as missing; the rest say once, few, many or name a class of expanded clone.

clone_size	v_call	j_call	d_call	cdr3_nt	cdr3_aa
few	TRBV12-3/TRBV12-4	TRBJ2-1	NA	TGTGCCAGCAGTTTATTTGGGACAGAGCAGTTCTTC	CASSLFGTEQFF
NA	TRBV27	TRBJ2-7	NA	TGTGCCAGCCCACCTGGGGGTAGCAAGGGGGATTTCGAGCAGTACTTC	CASPPGGSKGDFEQYF
NA	TRBV7-9	TRBJ1-6	TRBD1	TGTGCCAGCAGCTTAGCTGCGGGACAGGGGACTTCACCCCACCACTTT	CASSLAAGQGTSPHHF
many	TRBV10-3	TRBJ1-6	NA	TGTGCCATCAGTGTTGGAGGGACTTATAATTCACCCCTCCACTTT	CAISVGGTYNSPLHF
few	TRBV21-1	TRBJ2-6	NA	TGTGCCAGCATACGGACAAACTACTCTGGGGCCAACGTCCTGACTTTC	CASIRTNYSGANVLTF
NA	TRBV7-2	TRBJ1-2	NA	TGTGCCAGCAGCAGAGGACAGAGCTATGGCTACACCTTC	CASSRGQSYGYTF
once	TRBV28	TRBJ2-3	NA	TGTGCCAGCAGTTTCGGGGGTGTCTCTAGCACAGATACGCAGTATTTT	CASSFGGVSSTDTQYF
NA	TRBV5-5	TRBJ2-1	TRBD2	TGTGCCAGCAGCTCCGGACTAGCGGGAACCTACAATGAGCAGTTCTTC	CASSSGLAGTYNEQFF
NA	TRBV12-3/TRBV12-4	TRBJ1-6	NA	TGTGCCAGCAGCCTACTAGGCGAAGGTTCACCCCTCCACTTT	CASSLLGEGSPLHF
NA	TRBV24-1	TRBJ2-7	TRBD1	TGTGCCACCAGTGCCGCTTGGGACAGGGGACGGCAGTACTTC	CATSAAWDRGRQYF
NA	TRBV5-1	TRBJ2-7	TRBD2	TGCGCCAGCAGTGTGCGGGAGGGCCCCTACGAGCAGTACTTC	CASSVREGPYEQYF
NA	TRBV20-1	TRBJ2-5	TRBD2	TGCAGTGCTGCAACAAGCGGGAGCTGGCCGGACTTC	CSAATSGSWPDF
few	TRBV4-1	TRBJ2-5	NA	TGCGCCAGCAGCCAAGACGACGGCCACGAGACCCAGTACTTC	CASSQDDGHETQYF
few	TRBV3-1	TRBJ2-2	TRBD1	TGTGCCAGCAGCCAAGGACAGGGTATTGACACCGGGGAGCTGTTTTTT	CASSQGQGIDTGELFF
few	TRBV7-9	TRBJ1-5	NA	TGTGCCAGCAGCTCCGACTATAGCAATCAGCCCCAGCATTTT	CASSSDYSNQPQHF
NA	TRBV5-1	TRBJ2-1	TRBD2	TGCGCCAGCAGCTTGACACTAGCGGGAGGCAACAATGAGCAGTTCTTC	CASSLTLAGGNNEQFF
NA	TRBV12-3/TRBV12-4	TRBJ2-3	NA	TGTGCCAGCAGTCCCTCGGGGTTGGCGGCAGATACGCAGTATTTT	CASSPSGLAADTQYF
NA	TRBV12-3/TRBV12-4	TRBJ2-3	TRBD2	TGTGCCAGCAGTTTAGATCCGGGACTAGCGGAAAGCGGGACAGATACGCAGTATTTT	CASSLDPGLAESGTDTQYF
few	TRBV6-1	TRBJ1-4	NA	TGTGCCAGCAGGGCTTCCTGGGGAACTAATGAAAAACTGTTTTTT	CASRASWGTNEKLFF
NA	TRBV20-1	TRBJ2-1	TRBD2	TGCAGTGCTAGGGCGACTAGCGGGACTCAGTTTGAGCAGTTCTTC	CSARATSGTQFEQFF
many	TRBV7-2	TRBJ2-3	NA	TGTGCCAGCTCCCTAGCGGATACGCAGTATTTT	CASSLADTQYF
NA	TRBV5-1	TRBJ2-1	NA	TGCGCCAGCAGCTCTGACTTGGGACCTGACAATGAGCAGTTCTTC	CASSSDLGPDNEQFF